This T cell receptor beta chain was sequenced for a study of blood T cell repertoires in COVID-19. Across the study: Acute-phase and convalescent COVID-19 samples originated in the United States, Italy and Spain. Sources were T cells, B-cell-depleted T cells, or PBMCs; the material itself was cDNA or gDNA.

In the original processing: Cell counts per sample came from amplifying reference gene primers. Method: immunoSEQ multiplex PCR; TCRdb's copy keeps in-frame clones and lacks some. V, J and clone size reflect that table, while D and trimming were determined from the DNA. The sample contains around 380,000 clones, approximately 89% of which appear only once. Donors in Cohort 3 who had recovered were those with two negative PCRs, healthcare professional clearance, or resolution of their symptoms. Sequencing used PBMCs or T cells enriched from blood (not recorded which). This TCR derives from a man aged 30-40 years who had recovered from COVID-19.

The CDR3 bases are TGTGCCAGCAGCTTAGACAGGTTTGGGAACACTGAAGCTTTCTTT. This codes for CASSLDRFGNTEAFF. The chain links TRBV7-8 to TRBJ1-1; the D gene is possibly TRBD1 (5 bases). In germline, CDR1 is SGHVS, CDR2 FQNEAQ. CDR3 length: 15 residues. V was shortened by 1 base and J by 1 base, with 10 bases between the two germline ends.